The 17 T cell receptor beta chains below were found in one sample sequenced in a study of human T cells and chemical hapten exposure. Specified time point: pre-sensitization, week 0. Treatment indicated: therapeutic diphenylcyclopropenone sensitization with weekly scalp DPC. TCRdb reprocessed the RACE reads via MiXCR and lists one record per CDR3 protein. This sample carries some 360,000 distinct CDR3 sequences, 4.5% to 5.5% of them seen once, and the ten largest clones take just over 2.5%. The material was whole blood, obtained in connection with sensitization to the hapten diphenylcyclopropenone (DPC). The receptors here all came from a woman between 50 and 59 years old with alopecia areata. Some clones in this sample may be carry-over from other donors' samples.

The sample holds a few counts of this clonotype. CDR3 in amino acids: CASRVAGKFNEQFF. CDR3 DNA sequence: TGTGCCAGCAGAGTAGCGGGAAAATTTAATGAGCAGTTCTTC. The genes are TRBV6-1 and TRBJ2-1; 8 nucleotides agree with TRBD2. The CDR3 contains 14 residues. Germline V CDR1 and CDR2: MNHNS, SASEGT. V gave up 6 bases and J gave up 7 bases; unmatched junction bases: 8.

Comment on this clonotype: One end of the junction does not line up with germline, which may come from a read error. This chain uses TRBV6-5 with TRBJ2-5; weak D call: TRBD1 (5 bases). This CDR3 is built from 13 residues. Germline V lookup: CDR1 MNHEY, CDR2 SVGAGI. The CDR3 DNA follows: TGTGCCAGCAGGCCACCAGGGCAAGAGTCCCAGTACTTC. Its translation is CASRPPGQESQYF.

The J gene is TRBJ2-1, the V gene TRBV18; the D is unclear. From germline, CDR1 is KGHSH and CDR2 LQKENI. There are 12 residues in the CDR3. With 3 bases removed from V and 9 bases from J, the gap between germline ends came to 9 bases. The CDR3, as DNA: TGTGCCAGCTCACCCCCTTATCCTGAGCAGTTCTTC. It translates to CASSPPYPEQFF.

The chain recombines TRBV20-1 with TRBJ2-7, with D possibly called TRBD1 or TRBD2 (5 bases each). Trimming left V 2 bases short and J 0 bases short, with 11 bases between. Germline V gene sequence: CDR1 DFQATT, CDR2 SNEGSKA (reference sequence). The CDR3 has 14 residues. CDR3 bases: TGCAGTGCTAGACCCGGGACCTTCTCCTACGAGCAGTACTTC. The encoded protein is CSARPGTFSYEQYF.

This clonotype was observed a few times. The chain joins TRBV5-1 to TRBJ1-2; 7 bases match TRBD1. The CDR3 is made up of 13 amino acids. Trimming took 4 bases from V and 5 from J; bases not matched to a gene: 5. Per germline, CDR1 SGHRS and CDR2 YFSETQ. The CDR3 DNA reads as TGCGCCAGCAGCACCGGGACAGATTATGGCTACACCTTC. Its protein is CASSTGTDYGYTF.

The chain links TRBV28 to TRBJ2-7; 13 bases fit TRBD2. Germline V gives CDR1 MDHEN, CDR2 SYDVKM. The trim removed 6 bases at V and 5 bases at J, leaving 10 bases unmatched. CDR3 size: 16 residues. CDR3 DNA sequence: TGTGCCAGCAGCCGCACTAGCGGGAGGGCCAGGCACGAGCAGTACTTC. This gives the protein CASSRTSGRARHEQYF.

This clonotype came up many times. The rearrangement joins TRBV13 to TRBJ2-4, with a possible D match to TRBD1 (6 bases). The CDR3 loop spans 15 amino acids. With 5 bases removed from V and 0 bases from J, the gap between germline ends came to 11 bases. CDR1 and CDR2 from the germline V gene are PRHDT and FYEKMQ (reference sequence). The CDR3 DNA follows: TGTGCCAGCAGCCAGGGACACCTAGCCAAAAACATTCAGTACTTC. It translates to CASSQGHLAKNIQYF.

This clonotype came up a few times. The V gene is TRBV24-1, the J gene TRBJ2-2, with TRBD1 matching over 8 bases. Germline lookup yields CDR1 KGHDR and CDR2 SFDVKD. V gave up 7 bases and J gave up 3 bases; unmatched junction bases: 3. The CDR3 loop spans 14 amino acids. As DNA, the CDR3 is TGTGCCACCAGCAGACAGGGGCACACCGGGGAGCTGTTTTTT. Amino acid sequence: CATSRQGHTGELFF.

The chain combines TRBV19 with TRBJ2-7, with D hard to call. Trimming removed 3 bases at V and 1 base at J, with 10 bases between. Germline CDR1 reads LNHDA; CDR2 reads SQIVND (reference sequence). The CDR3 has 14 residues. CDR3 nucleotides: TGTGCCAGTAGTATCGATGTGGTTTCCTACGAGCAGTACTTC. Encoded protein: CASSIDVVSYEQYF.

This clonotype was seen repeatedly, ten times or more. This chain connects TRBV20-1 to TRBJ2-2; D ambiguous. Germline loops: CDR1 DFQATT, CDR2 SNEGSKA (reference sequence). The CDR3 has 14 amino acids. The V end lost 6 bases, the J end lost 1 base, and 12 bases lay between the germline ends. In DNA form, the CDR3 reads TGCAGTGCCCCCCGTCCGGGGAACACCGGGGAGCTGTTTTTT. Translating it yields CSAPRPGNTGELFF.

In its sample, this clonotype was seen many times. The chain recombines TRBV14 with TRBJ1-1, with a weak D call TRBD1 (6 bases). The CDR3 has 12 residues. In germline, CDR1 is SGHDN, CDR2 FVKESK. V lost 4 bases and J 10 bases, leaving 13 bases between the germline ends. CDR3 DNA: TGTGCCAGCAGCCCAGAAAACAGGGTAGCTTTCTTT. It yields the protein CASSPENRVAFF.

The J gene is TRBJ1-4, the V gene TRBV10-3; TRBD1 agrees at 7 bases. Trimming cost V 3 bases and J 3 bases; bases outside gene matches: 4. Germline CDR1 is ENHRY and CDR2 is SYGVKD. This CDR3 region has 15 residues. The chain's CDR3 is CAISDGGQSNEKLFF. CDR3 in DNA: TGTGCCATCAGTGATGGGGGACAGTCTAATGAAAAACTGTTTTTT.

This clonotype was seen more than once but under ten times. CDR3 loop: CASSSAGYGANVLTF. The CDR3 coding sequence is TGTGCCAGTAGTTCGGCGGGATATGGGGCCAACGTCCTGACTTTC. The chain recombines TRBV19 with TRBJ2-6; D may be TRBD2 (6 bases). The CDR3 runs to 15 residues. V was pared by 5 bases and J by 3 bases, with 11 bases between. Germline V CDR1 and CDR2: LNHDA, SQIVND (reference sequence).

This clonotype appeared many times. The genes are TRBV24-1 and TRBJ2-2; no firm D call. Germline loops: CDR1 KGHDR, CDR2 SFDVKD. The CDR3 spans 13 residues. V was clipped by 5 bases and J by 6 bases, with 9 bases between them. Here the CDR3 DNA reads TGTGCCACCAGTGGCCAACCTCCCGGGGAGCTGTTTTTT. It codes for CATSGQPPGELFF.

This clonotype was picked up many times. The chain uses TRBV12-3 or TRBV12-4 and TRBJ2-3, with a possible D match to TRBD2 (6 bases). The CDR3 consists of 13 residues. Trimming stripped 8 bases from V and 2 bases from J, with 11 bases between. The CDR3 nucleotides read TGTGCCAGCCGGGAGTCCGACACAGATACGCAGTATTTT. It translates to CASRESDTDTQYF.

The chain recombines TRBV19 with TRBJ2-5; 9 bases line up with TRBD2. This CDR3 has 15 residues. The V gene's germline CDR1 is LNHDA and CDR2 SQIVND (reference sequence). V was pared by 4 bases and J by 2 bases, with 5 bases of the junction left unmatched. The CDR3 sequence: CASSTLGLAQETQYF. DNA of the CDR3: TGTGCCAGTAGTACCTTGGGACTAGCTCAAGAGACCCAGTACTTC.

This clonotype was seen ten or more times. The chain recombines TRBV5-1 with TRBJ2-3; 7 nucleotides match TRBD1. Looked up from germline, CDR1 is SGHRS and CDR2 is YFSETQ. The V segment lost 5 bases and the J segment 1 base; nucleotides outside the gene matches: 7. The CDR3 runs to 15 residues. DNA for the CDR3: TGCGCCAGCAGGATACAGGGGACGGGCACAGATACGCAGTATTTT. Translating it yields CASRIQGTGTDTQYF.